These T cell receptor beta chains were read from a single sample in a study of blood T cells in healthy people across ages. Each CDR3 protein gets one entry after TCRdb re-called the 5' RACE reads with MiXCR. The table lists 1.5 million to 2 million distinct CDR3 sequences, 28% of them singletons, with 7% to 9% in the top ten. Specimen: blood. Every receptor here comes from a woman younger than 45 in good health. Each CDR3 is given with its conserved first and last residue. The D gene is left open where the match is weak. Not every row has a clone size; where given, it reads once, few, many or a size class.

few	TRBJ2-3	TRBD2	TRBV5-1	TGCGCCAGCAGCCCGTTACTAGCGGGGGGGGAAGATACGCAGTATTTT	CASSPLLAGGEDTQYF
-	TRBJ2-3	TRBD2	TRBV5-1	TGCGCCAGCAGCTTTGTTAGCGGGGGGAAAGATACGCAGTATTTT	CASSFVSGGKDTQYF
-	TRBJ1-2	-	TRBV5-6	TGTGCCAGCAGCTCCCAACGGAGGGTGAACTATGGCTACACCTTC	CASSSQRRVNYGYTF
-	TRBJ2-5	TRBD2	TRBV3-1	TGTGCCAGCAGCCCCGACGGGGGGGGGCAAGGAGAGACCCAGTACTTC	CASSPDGGGQGETQYF
once	TRBJ2-5	TRBD2	TRBV7-9	TGTGCCAGCAGCTTAGTACTAGCGGGGAACCAAGAGACCCAGTACTTC	CASSLVLAGNQETQYF
-	TRBJ1-2	-	TRBV28	TGTGCCAGCAGTCGAACCCCGGTGGGCAATGGCTACACCTTC	CASSRTPVGNGYTF
many	TRBJ2-1	TRBD1	TRBV25-1	TGTGCCAGCAGTGATTGGACAGGGGCGGATGAGCAGTTCTTC	CASSDWTGADEQFF
few	TRBJ2-1	TRBD2	TRBV4-3	TGCGCCAGCAGCCAAGATCTGGGGACTAGCGGGAAGGGTGAGCAGTTCTTC	CASSQDLGTSGKGEQFF
-	TRBJ2-7	TRBD1	TRBV5-1	TGCGCCAGCAGCGCCCGGACAGGGACCGGCGAGCAGTACTTC	CASSARTGTGEQYF
many	TRBJ2-3	-	TRBV20-1	TGCAGTGCTACTAGCACAGATACGCAGTATTTT	CSATSTDTQYF
few	TRBJ2-5	TRBD2	TRBV2	TGTGCCAGCGCTCTGGGGCTAGCGGGAGAAGAGACCCAGTACTTC	CASALGLAGEETQYF
many	TRBJ2-7	TRBD2	TRBV12-3/TRBV12-4	TGTGCCAGCAGTGGGGGACTAGTTGGCGAGCAGTACTTC	CASSGGLVGEQYF
-	TRBJ1-2	-	TRBV19	TGTGCCAGTCGGCGGACGGACTATGGCTACACCTTC	CASRRTDYGYTF
many	TRBJ2-1	-	TRBV20-1	TGCAGTGCTAGATCCGATGGGCTAGGCTACAATGAGCAGTTCTTC	CSARSDGLGYNEQFF
few	TRBJ2-3	TRBD2	TRBV20-1	TGCAGTACCGGACTAGCGGGCACAGATACGCAGTATTTT	CSTGLAGTDTQYF
few	TRBJ2-5	TRBD1	TRBV11-2	TGTGCCAGCAGCTCCGAAGGGGGACAGCAGTACTTC	CASSSEGGQQYF
-	TRBJ2-5	-	TRBV20-1	TGCAGTGCTAGAGGAGTGCGGGACCACAATGAGCAGTACTTC	CSARGVRDHNEQYF
-	TRBJ2-5	-	TRBV20-1	TGCAGTGCTACCCGGAGGGGGCGGGAGTACCAAGAGACCCAGTACTTC	CSATRRGREYQETQYF
once	TRBJ2-5	-	TRBV10-3	TGTGCCATCAGTGAGCCCCAACTCCATTTAGGGCAGTACTTC	CAISEPQLHLGQYF
-	TRBJ2-4	TRBD2	TRBV5-1	TGCGCCAGCAGCTTGGACAGCGGGGGTTGCAATGAGCAGTACTTC	CASSLDSGGCNEQYF
few	TRBJ1-1	-	TRBV2	TGTGCCAGCAGTGAAGGGGGGTCATGGGCTGAAGCTTTCTTT	CASSEGGSWAEAFF
few	TRBJ2-1	-	TRBV28	TGTGCCAGCGGAAGTAGTCGCTCCTACAATGAGCAGTTCTTC	CASGSSRSYNEQFF
many	TRBJ1-5	-	TRBV7-2	TGTGCCAGCAGCTTTTCCTCAGGGAATAGCAATCAGCCCCAGCATTTT	CASSFSSGNSNQPQHF
-	TRBJ2-7	-	TRBV20-1	TGCAGTGCTAGAGCTCACAACGAGCAGTACTTC	CSARAHNEQYF
few	TRBJ2-1	-	TRBV7-2	TGTGCCAGCAGCCCCTCTCGGTTCTACAATGAGCAGTTCTTC	CASSPSRFYNEQFF
-	TRBJ2-7	-	TRBV10-3	TGTGCCATCAGTGAACCGTCTGGGTCTAGTGCTTCCTACGAGCAGTACTTC	CAISEPSGSSASYEQYF
-	TRBJ1-2	-	TRBV7-2	TGTGCCAGCAGCTTCCAACCGGCGAGCCTGAGCTATGGCTACACCTTC	CASSFQPASLSYGYTF
few	TRBJ2-6	TRBD2	TRBV5-1	TGCGCCAGCAGCTTGGTTGGCAGCGGGGGCAGCTCTGGGGCCAACGTCCTGACTTTC	CASSLVGSGGSSGANVLTF
many	TRBJ1-2	-	TRBV6-5	TGTGCCAGCAGTCGGACATATTCTGTGGGCGGCTACACCTTC	CASSRTYSVGGYTF
few	TRBJ1-6	-	TRBV28	TGTGCCAGCAGTTGGACGGCAGGAGTTTCACCCCTCCACTTT	CASSWTAGVSPLHF
many	TRBJ2-3	-	TRBV25-1	TGTGCCAGCAGCGGAAACACAGATACGCAGTATTTT	CASSGNTDTQYF
few	TRBJ1-2	-	TRBV21-1	TGTGCCAGCAGCTGTGGCGGGGGGACCTATGGCTACACCTTC	CASSCGGGTYGYTF
-	TRBJ2-1	-	TRBV18	TGTGCCAGCTCACCGTTGGACGTCTTCAGTATCAATGAGCAGTTCTTC	CASSPLDVFSINEQFF
-	TRBJ1-5	TRBD1	TRBV19	TGTGCCAGTAGTATAGACCCCGACAAGGGGGCACGGCGCAATCAGCCCCAGCATTTT	CASSIDPDKGARRNQPQHF
few	TRBJ2-3	TRBD1	TRBV29-1	TGCAGCGTTGAAGGGGACAGGCTCCGAACAGATACGCAGTATTTT	CSVEGDRLRTDTQYF
once	TRBJ2-1	-	TRBV4-3	TGCGCCAGCAGCCAAGACGTCGGCGGGACCTCCTACAATGAGCAGTTCTTC	CASSQDVGGTSYNEQFF
many	TRBJ2-7	TRBD2	TRBV20-1	TGCAGTGCTAGAGGGGCGGGGGGGACCTACGAGCAGTACTTC	CSARGAGGTYEQYF
-	TRBJ2-2	-	TRBV4-1	TGCGCCAGCAGCCAGTCACAGGGTAGTAGCACCGGGGAGCTGTTTTTT	CASSQSQGSSTGELFF
-	TRBJ2-5	TRBD2	TRBV28	TGTGCCAGTACCGGGGGGGCGGGAGAGACCCAGTACTTC	CASTGGAGETQYF
many	TRBJ1-2	-	TRBV5-1	TGCGCCAGCAGCTTGGAAACCGGCAGTACCTATGGCTACACCTTC	CASSLETGSTYGYTF
-	TRBJ2-1	TRBD2	TRBV7-9	TGTGCCAGCAGACTGGCGGGGGGGTCTGAGCAGTTCTTC	CASRLAGGSEQFF
-	TRBJ1-1	-	TRBV4-1	TGCGCCAGCAGCCATTGCGGACGCGCCGCCACTGAAGCTTTCTTT	CASSHCGRAATEAFF
-	TRBJ1-2	-	TRBV19	TGTGCCGGTAGTCACGAAAGGTTGTCGTCGGGCTACACCTTC	CAGSHERLSSGYTF
-	TRBJ2-7	TRBD2	TRBV20-1	TGCAGTGCTACCGTAGCGGGAATTCTTCGCGAGCAGTACTTC	CSATVAGILREQYF
few	TRBJ2-3	TRBD2	TRBV6-5	TGTGCCAGCAGTCAAACTAGCGGGGAGACAGATACGCAGTATTTT	CASSQTSGETDTQYF